Below, one TCR beta chain is given with its context. Its antigen is not known. This sample was taken from a study of T cell responses to AZD1222 COVID-19 vaccine. Study findings and constraints: The breadth and depth of Spike-specific TCRs increased once two AZD1222 doses had been given. At 160-218 and 743-854, vaccine-associated CD4 TCRs were dominant, and they spanned spike. Clonal diversity may have been underestimated, and the donors were mostly white British, with more females than males. At baseline, just a handful of AZD1222 recipients tested seropositive.

Profiling relied on immunoSEQ multiplex PCR, and the TCRdb table lists in-frame clones only, not all of them. This table holds some 170,000 clones, around 89% found once. The material was peripheral blood, obtained 28 days after the second dose of the MenACWY control vaccine. This TCR was sampled from an adult who received the MenACWY meningococcal vaccine as a control.

CDR3 bases: TGCAGTGCTCCGAACACTGAAGCTTTCTTT. Amino acids: CSAPNTEAFF. The genes are TRBV20-1 and TRBJ1-1; no definite D call. The germline CDR1 and CDR2 sequences are DFQATT and SNEGSKA (reference sequence). V lost 5 bases and J lost 1, with 2 bases in between. CDR3 length equals 10 residues.